The clone carrying this TCR beta chain came up once. This record belongs to a study of blood T cell repertoires in COVID-19. This table comes from immunoSEQ multiplex PCR, and its TCRdb copy is limited to in-frame clones, with some not included. The sample holds about 280,000 clones, around 82% seen once. The sample consisted of peripheral blood. The clonotype was recovered from a woman aged 50 to 65 who had recovered from COVID-19.

CDR3 sequence: CASSPDSYSNQPQHF. The CDR3 DNA reads TGTGCCAGCAGTCCTGACAGCTATAGCAATCAGCCCCAGCATTTT. The chain combines TRBV2 with TRBJ1-5; the D gene is possibly TRBD1 (5 bases). The germline CDR1 and CDR2 sequences are SNHLY and FYNNEI. V shed 5 bases and J shed 0 bases, with 11 bases lying between them. This CDR3 has 15 residues. Combining the CDR3 with reference TRBV2 and TRBJ1-5 gives the whole variable domain EPEVTQTPSHQVTQMGQEVILRCVPISNHLYFYWYRQILGQKVEFLVSFYNNEISEKSEIFDDQFSVERPDGSNFTLKIRSTKLEDSAMYFCASSPDSYSNQPQHFGDGTRLSIL.